Listed below are T cell receptor beta chains from one sample, sequenced in a study of blood T cell repertoires in COVID-19. Clones were read by immunoSEQ multiplex PCR, and TCRdb kept only the in-frame ones, dropping some. In the table there are fewer than 200,000 clones, approximately 80% of which are singletons. Specimen: peripheral blood. These receptor sequences come from a woman of 80 years or more with COVID-19, enrolled during active disease. The CDR3 runs from the conserved cysteine through the conserved F or W. Fields, in order: clone size, V gene, D gene, J gene, CDR3 DNA, CDR3 protein. The D gene is left open where the match is weak. Some rows have no size entry. The others give once, few or many, or a class for an expanded clone.

>-|TRBV5-5|-|TRBJ1-4
TGTGCCAGCAGCTTGGCGGGGTCCACGGATGAAAAACTGTTTTTT
CASSLAGSTDEKLFF
>-|TRBV3-1/TRBV3-2|-|TRBJ2-7
TGTGCCAGCAGCCAAGGCGGATCCCGGGGCTACGAGCAGTACTTC
CASSQGGSRGYEQYF
>-|TRBV3-1/TRBV3-2|TRBD2|TRBJ2-3
TGTGCCAGCAGCCATCGGGGGGGCACAGATACGCAGTATTTT
CASSHRGGTDTQYF
>-|TRBV4-2|TRBD2|TRBJ2-1
TGTGCCAGCAGCCACTACCGGGGAGGGCAATACAATGAGCAGTTCTTC
CASSHYRGGQYNEQFF
>once|TRBV1|-|TRBJ2-3
TGCACCAGCAGCCAAGATCTAAGCGGGACTAGCACAGATACGCAGTATTTT
CTSSQDLSGTSTDTQYF
>-|TRBV28|-|TRBJ1-1
TGTGCCAGCAGTTCGTCAGGGCGCTCCGTAGGGACTGAAGCTTTCTTT
CASSSSGRSVGTEAFF
>-|TRBV4-1|-|TRBJ2-7
TGCGCCAGCAGCCAAGAAGAAGGCAGCCACCGGGCCTACGAGCAGTACTTC
CASSQEEGSHRAYEQYF
>-|TRBV9|TRBD1|TRBJ1-1
TGTGCCAGCAGCGGAAGACAGGGGGCGATCAACACTGAAGCTTTCTTT
CASSGRQGAINTEAFF
>-|TRBV9|TRBD2|TRBJ2-3
TGTGCCAGCAGCGGACCGGGACTAGCAAGCGACACAGATACGCAGTATTTT
CASSGPGLASDTDTQYF
>-|TRBV5-1|-|TRBJ1-5
TGCGCCAGCAGCTTGTCGGGGGATCGCAATCAGCCCCAGCATTTT
CASSLSGDRNQPQHF
>-|TRBV5-5|-|TRBJ1-2
TGTGCCAGCAGCCAGGGCCAAAACTATGGCTACACCTTC
CASSQGQNYGYTF
>-|TRBV5-1|-|TRBJ1-2
TGCGCCAGCAGCTCGGGATGGGCCATAGGCTACACCTTC
CASSSGWAIGYTF
>-|TRBV5-1|TRBD1|TRBJ2-1
TGCGCCAGCAGCTGGGGACAGGGGGCGGAAAATGAGCAGTTCTTC
CASSWGQGAENEQFF
>-|TRBV7-3|TRBD2|TRBJ2-2
TGTGCCAGCAGCTTAAGCGGGGGTAGAACCGGGGAGCTGTTTTTT
CASSLSGGRTGELFF
>-|TRBV29-1|-|TRBJ1-5
TGCAGCGTTGGAGGGGGTAGCAATCAGCCCCAGCATTTT
CSVGGGSNQPQHF
>-|TRBV19|TRBD2|TRBJ2-3
TGTGCCAGTAGACGACGGGGGGGTGATGATACGCAGTATTTT
CASRRRGGDDTQYF
>-|TRBV9|-|TRBJ1-2
TGTGCCAGCAGCGACTCTAGCAGGGGCGGCTACACCTTC
CASSDSSRGGYTF
>once|TRBV3-1/TRBV3-2|TRBD2|TRBJ2-7
TGTGCCAGCAGCCAAGCCTCTAGCGGGACCTACGAGCAGTACTTC
CASSQASSGTYEQYF
>few|TRBV9|-|TRBJ2-7
TGTGCCAGCAGCTCGGGGACACGAGAGTACGAGCAGTACTTC
CASSSGTREYEQYF
>-|TRBV5-6|TRBD2|TRBJ2-3
TGTGCCAGCAGACTGACTAGCGGGGGTCTAAATACGCAGTATTTT
CASRLTSGGLNTQYF
>-|TRBV3-1/TRBV3-2|TRBD2|TRBJ2-7
TGTGCCAGCAGCTTTAGCGGGGGCGACGAGCAGTACTTC
CASSFSGGDEQYF
>-|TRBV5-1|-|TRBJ2-1
TGCGCCAGCAGCGTCGACAGCCCCCGGGATGAGCAGTTCTTC
CASSVDSPRDEQFF
>-|TRBV7-2|-|TRBJ1-2
TGTGCCAGCAGCTTAGAAAGGAGGGGTCCCTATGGCTACACCTTC
CASSLERRGPYGYTF
>-|TRBV29-1|TRBD1|TRBJ2-1
TGCAGCGTGGAGGGACAGGGCCGCTACAATGAGCAGTTCTTC
CSVEGQGRYNEQFF
>once|TRBV11-2|-|TRBJ2-7
TGTGCCAGCAGCCCAAGGGTAGGGGTCATTGAGCAGTACTTC
CASSPRVGVIEQYF
>-|TRBV19|TRBD1|TRBJ1-1
TGTGCCAGTAGTCCGGGACAGGGACTCAACACTGAAGCTTTCTTT
CASSPGQGLNTEAFF
>-|TRBV9|-|TRBJ1-6
TGTGCCAGCAGCCGGGACCCGGGGGCCCTCCACTTT
CASSRDPGALHF
>-|TRBV6-5|-|TRBJ1-4
TGTGCCAGCAGTCCGACGACTGAGGAAAAACTGTTTTTT
CASSPTTEEKLFF
>-|TRBV6-5|-|TRBJ1-1
TGTGCCAGCAGCAACAGACAGTTTAGGGACACTGAAGCTTTCTTT
CASSNRQFRDTEAFF
>-|TRBV28|TRBD1|TRBJ1-6
TGTGCCAGCAGTTTCGGGACAGGTTATTCACCCCTCCACTTT
CASSFGTGYSPLHF
>few|TRBV2|-|TRBJ2-3
TGTGCCAGCAGTGTCGGGGGTTCAGATACGCAGTATTTT
CASSVGGSDTQYF
>-|TRBV6-5|-|TRBJ1-1
TGTGCCAGCGGGAGTAACACCGAAGGCACTGAAGCTTTCTTT
CASGSNTEGTEAFF
>-|TRBV7-9|TRBD1|TRBJ2-5
TGTGCCATCCAGGCCCGGGACAGCCAAGAGACCCAGTACTTC
CAIQARDSQETQYF
>-|TRBV5-4|TRBD2|TRBJ2-7
TGTGCCAGCAGTAAGGCTAGCGGGGAATACTACGAGCAGTACTTC
CASSKASGEYYEQYF
>-|TRBV6-5|TRBD1|TRBJ2-7
TGTGCCAGCCCGGCGGGGACAGGGGTCCACGAGCAGTACTTC
CASPAGTGVHEQYF
>-|TRBV5-1|TRBD2|TRBJ2-1
TGCGCCAGCAGTAAATGGGCTAGCGGGGACAATGAGCAGTTCTTC
CASSKWASGDNEQFF
>-|TRBV20-1|TRBD1|TRBJ1-2
TGCAGTGCACCGCAGGGGGGCGGCTACACCTTC
CSAPQGGGYTF
>-|TRBV3-1/TRBV3-2|TRBD2|TRBJ2-7
TGTGCCAGCAGCCAAGGCGGGGGACCCTACGAGCAGTACTTC
CASSQGGGPYEQYF
>-|TRBV7-9|-|TRBJ1-1
TGTGCCAGCAGCTTAACGGGCAGGAAGGGGACTGAAGCTTTCTTT
CASSLTGRKGTEAFF
>-|TRBV5-1|TRBD1|TRBJ2-1
TGCGCCAGCAGCTTGGGGGGGACAGGGTATGGAGACAATGAGCAGTTCTTC
CASSLGGTGYGDNEQFF
>-|TRBV6-5|-|TRBJ1-3
TGTGCCAGCAGTTCTCGGGGAAGGGCTGGAAACACCATATATTTT
CASSSRGRAGNTIYF
>-|TRBV5-1|-|TRBJ1-2
TGCGCCAGCAGCTTGGATTGGCGGGATGGCTACACCTTC
CASSLDWRDGYTF
>-|TRBV13|-|TRBJ2-2
TGTGCCAGCAGCTTAATAGGGAGTGGTGCCGGGGAGCTGTTTTTT
CASSLIGSGAGELFF
>-|TRBV6-5|TRBD1|TRBJ2-7
TGTGCCAGCAGTTACGCACCCAGGGGGAGCTCCTACGAGCAGTACTTC
CASSYAPRGSSYEQYF
>-|TRBV5-1|-|TRBJ2-7
TGCGCCAGCTGGGAGAATGACTACGAGCAGTACTTC
CASWENDYEQYF
>-|TRBV7-2|-|TRBJ2-5
TGTGCCAGCAGCCGCGAATTAGAGACCCAGTACTTC
CASSRELETQYF
>once|TRBV29-1|TRBD1|TRBJ2-3
TGCAGCGTAGCGACAGGGACCTCGCTGGCAGATACGCAGTATTTT
CSVATGTSLADTQYF
>-|TRBV3-1/TRBV3-2|-|TRBJ1-1
TGTGCCAGCAGCCATCAGGGCCACACTGAAGCTTTCTTT
CASSHQGHTEAFF
>-|TRBV7-6|TRBD1|TRBJ1-1
TGTGCCAGCAGCCCGACAGGGGCCATGAACACTGAAGCTTTCTTT
CASSPTGAMNTEAFF
>-|TRBV9|-|TRBJ1-2
TGTGCCAGCAGCGTAGAGGCCCGGGGCTATGGCTACACCTTC
CASSVEARGYGYTF
>-|TRBV27|TRBD1|TRBJ1-6
TGTGCCAGCACCCAACAGGGGGCTAATAATTCACCCCTCCACTTT
CASTQQGANNSPLHF
>-|TRBV7-9|TRBD1|TRBJ2-1
TGTGCCAGCTCTCCGGGACAGACCTACAATGAGCAGTTCTTC
CASSPGQTYNEQFF